This is a list of T cell receptor beta chains from one sample in a study of T cell changes during pregnancy in multiple sclerosis. Repertoires were generated with immunoSEQ multiplex PCR, while TCRdb's copy carries only in-frame clones and drops some. Counted here are over 45,000 clones, 92% occurring once; the ten biggest clones make up 0.15% to 0.25%. The source material was CD4+ T cells from peripheral blood mononuclear cells, sampled in the second trimester of pregnancy. These receptors were collected from a female donor with multiple sclerosis, enrolled in a pregnancy study. The CDR3 runs from the conserved cysteine through the conserved F or W. A D gene is named only where the DNA matches it firmly.

CDR3aa: CASSPGLAGGGEQFF
v_gene: TRBV7-2
d_gene: TRBD2
len: 15

CDR3aa: CASSLGVGVPETQYF
v_gene: TRBV28
d_gene: -
len: 15

CDR3aa: CASSLSAAGYYNEQFF
v_gene: TRBV7-2
d_gene: TRBD2
len: 16

CDR3aa: CASTYRAGFHNEQFF
v_gene: TRBV19
d_gene: -
len: 15

CDR3aa: CASSAGLGRSSGNTIYF
v_gene: TRBV5-4
d_gene: -
len: 17

CDR3aa: CASSMIGATNEKLFF
v_gene: TRBV19
d_gene: -
len: 15

CDR3aa: CASSHDRGFGEKLFF
v_gene: TRBV5-1
d_gene: -
len: 15

CDR3aa: CASSLAGRGREETQYF
v_gene: TRBV7-2
d_gene: TRBD2
len: 16

CDR3aa: CASSLVAGGARSPLHF
v_gene: TRBV5-1
d_gene: TRBD1
len: 16

CDR3aa: CASSRTPSTDTQYF
v_gene: TRBV5-8
d_gene: -
len: 14

CDR3aa: CASSPGTPYEQYF
v_gene: TRBV18
d_gene: -
len: 13

CDR3aa: CASRPLEGGREKLFF
v_gene: TRBV6-5
d_gene: -
len: 15

CDR3aa: CASSSGGPYNEQFF
v_gene: TRBV6-6
d_gene: TRBD2
len: 14

CDR3aa: CASSPRGGGLSSYNSPLHF
v_gene: TRBV11-2
d_gene: -
len: 19

CDR3aa: CASASRNYGYTF
v_gene: TRBV28
d_gene: -
len: 12

CDR3aa: CASSHRQGSYEQYF
v_gene: TRBV5-1
d_gene: TRBD1
len: 14

CDR3aa: CASKTSGGGYEQYF
v_gene: TRBV2
d_gene: TRBD2
len: 14

CDR3aa: CASSLASSHKGNTIYF
v_gene: TRBV5-1
d_gene: -
len: 16

CDR3aa: CASSANGIYGYTF
v_gene: TRBV9
d_gene: -
len: 13